This T cell receptor (beta chain) is drawn from a study of T-cell reconstitution after alpha-beta-depleted transplantation in children. The TCRbeta library was prepared with unique molecular identifiers. TCRdb called the PCR reads again in MiXCR, with one record for every CDR3 protein. Here the sample spans 300,000 to 400,000 distinct CDR3 sequences, approximately 12% being singletons. Germline V gene lookup returns CDR1 SGHRS and CDR2 YFSETQ. The CDR3 totals 15 residues. V was clipped by 0 bases and J by 8 bases, with 17 bases between them. At least ten counts were recorded for this clonotype. The source of this sequence is a human donor who donated a stem cell graft to a child with Fanconi anemia. J is TRBJ1-1 and V is TRBV5-1; the D gene is possibly TRBD1 (5 bases). The specimen comprised PBMCs, sampled from the stem cell graft. The CDR3 bases are TGCGCCAGCAGCTTGGCGTCGGGGCAGGGACGCGAAGCTTTCTTT. Its translation is CASSLASGQGREAFF.